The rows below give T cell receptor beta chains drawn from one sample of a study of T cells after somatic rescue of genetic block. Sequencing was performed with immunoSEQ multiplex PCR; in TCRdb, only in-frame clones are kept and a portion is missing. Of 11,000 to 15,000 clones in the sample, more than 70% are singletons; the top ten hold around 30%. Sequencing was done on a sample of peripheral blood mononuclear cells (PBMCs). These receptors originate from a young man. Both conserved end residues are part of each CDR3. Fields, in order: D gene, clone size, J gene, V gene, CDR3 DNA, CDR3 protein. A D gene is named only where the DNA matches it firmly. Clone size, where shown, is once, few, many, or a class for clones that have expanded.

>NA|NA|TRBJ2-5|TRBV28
TGTGCCAGCAGTCGAATTGGACAGTTAGTAGAGACCCAGTACTTC
CASSRIGQLVETQYF
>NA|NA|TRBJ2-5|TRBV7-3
TGTGCCAGCAGCTTAAAATCCCGAGTGTTTCAAGAGACCCAGTACTTC
CASSLKSRVFQETQYF
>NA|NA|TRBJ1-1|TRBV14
TGTGCCAGCAGCCAAACAGGGTTAATGAACACTGAAGCTTTCTTT
CASSQTGLMNTEAFF
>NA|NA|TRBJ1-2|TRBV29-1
TGCAGCGTCATGCCCAATAATATCTATGGCTACACCTTC
CSVMPNNIYGYTF
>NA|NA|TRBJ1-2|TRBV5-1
TGCGCCAGCAGCTGGACATCGGACTATGGCTACACCTTC
CASSWTSDYGYTF
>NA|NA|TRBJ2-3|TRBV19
TGTGCCAGTAGTAGGGGGGTTCGGGGTTCTAGCACAGATACGCAGTATTTT
CASSRGVRGSSTDTQYF
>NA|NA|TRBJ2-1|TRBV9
TGTGCCAGCAGCGTAGCTACGGCGGGAGAGCAGTTCTTC
CASSVATAGEQFF
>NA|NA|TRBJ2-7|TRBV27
TGTGCCAGCAGGTACCAGACAGGAGGGTCCTACGAGCAGTACTTC
CASRYQTGGSYEQYF
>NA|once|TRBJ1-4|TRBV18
TGTGCCAGCTCGACCACCGGGGGGCAAGTAAAACTGTTTTTT
CASSTTGGQVKLFF
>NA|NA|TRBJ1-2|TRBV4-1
TGCGCCAGCAGCCAACAGGAGGGAATTAACTATGGCTACACCTTC
CASSQQEGINYGYTF
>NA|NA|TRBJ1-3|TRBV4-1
TGCGCCAGCAGCCAAGATCACCGGGGGATCCGAAACACCATATATTTT
CASSQDHRGIRNTIYF
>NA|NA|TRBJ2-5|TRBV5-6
TGTGCCAGCAGCTTACTTGGGACCCAGTACTTC
CASSLLGTQYF
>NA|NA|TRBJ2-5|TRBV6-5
TGTGCCAGCAGCGGGGGCCCCACGGGGACCCAGTACTTC
CASSGGPTGTQYF
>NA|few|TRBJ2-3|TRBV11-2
TGTGCCAGCAGCACCCGGACAGTCTATACGCAGTATTTT
CASSTRTVYTQYF
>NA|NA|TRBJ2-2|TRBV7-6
TGTGCCAGCAGCTTAGAAGGGCCCACCGGGGAGCTGTTTTTT
CASSLEGPTGELFF
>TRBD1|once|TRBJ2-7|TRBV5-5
TGTGCCAGCAGCTTAAACAGGGGTGTTTACGAGCAGTACTTC
CASSLNRGVYEQYF
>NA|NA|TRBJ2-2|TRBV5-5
TGTGCCAGCAGCTCGGACAGTCCGAACACCGGGGAGCTGTTTTTT
CASSSDSPNTGELFF
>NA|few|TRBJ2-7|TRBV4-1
TGCGCCAGCAGCCAAGATCCCATACAGGCCTCCTACGAGCAGTACTTC
CASSQDPIQASYEQYF